Only a few counts were recorded for the clone carrying this T cell receptor beta chain. As yet, its antigen is unknown. The germline gives CDR1 SGHTA, CDR2 FQGTGA. V lost 4 bases to trimming and J lost 7 bases; unmatched junction nucleotides: 11. The CDR3 covers 16 residues. Time point of the sample: newly diagnosed GD, antithyroid drugs for less than 3 months. Researchers made the TCR library from RNA that was extracted from PBMCs. With iRepertoire HTBI primers and Arm-PCR of CDR3 regions, TCR beta libraries were built. TCRdb recomputed calls from the multiplex PCR reads with MiXCR, one row per CDR3 protein. The sample carries about 520,000 distinct CDR3 sequences, 12% recorded once. This sample is drawn from a study of regulatory T cells in long-lasting Graves disease. Study-wide points: Accuracy was perhaps lowered by the small sample size.

These sequences were also reported in another study, on T cells in Graves' hyperthyroidism and ophthalmopathy.

The chain couples TRBV7-3 to TRBJ2-1, with 9 bases aligning to TRBD1. The receptor's source is a woman aged 25-40 years with Graves disease. The material sequenced was peripheral blood mononuclear cells (PBMCs), taken at new diagnosis, from a patient treated with antithyroid drugs. The CDR3 sequence is CASSSRSGQGRNEQFF. DNA for the CDR3: TGTGCCAGCAGCTCCCGCTCCGGACAGGGGAGGAATGAGCAGTTCTTC.